The 24 T cell receptor beta chains listed next were all sequenced from one sample in a study of blood T cell repertoires in COVID-19. Libraries were prepared by immunoSEQ multiplex PCR; TCRdb keeps only in-frame clonotypes and omits some of them. Of about 300,000 clones detected, more than 85% appear once; the ten largest clones hold over 2%. Specimen: peripheral blood. All receptors derive from a woman in her 30s with COVID-19, enrolled during active disease.

CDR3 region: CASSVVAGGNSNQPQHF. In nucleotides, the CDR3 is TGTGCCAGCAGCGTAGTGGCAGGGGGAAATAGCAATCAGCCCCAGCATTTT. The gene calls are TRBV9 and TRBJ1-5; TRBD1 aligns across 7 bases. V trimming: 0 bases; J trimming: 0 bases; junction bases outside the gene matches: 6. The length of the CDR3 is 17 residues. Germline loops: CDR1 SGDLS, CDR2 YYNGEE.

V usage is TRBV27 and J usage is TRBJ2-3; 9 positions match TRBD1. The CDR3 extends over 17 amino acids. J was trimmed by 4 bases and V by 2 bases; bases with no gene match: 10. Germline V gives CDR1 MNHEY, CDR2 SMNVEV (reference sequence). The CDR3 reads CASSLAPPGQGPDTQYF. As DNA, the CDR3 is TGTGCCAGCAGTTTAGCCCCCCCGGGACAGGGTCCAGATACGCAGTATTTT.

The V call is TRBV19, the J call TRBJ1-2; D is undetermined. The V end lost 5 bases, the J end lost 5 bases, and 15 bases lay between the germline ends. The CDR3 is made up of 14 amino acids. Per the germline V gene, CDR1 is LNHDA and CDR2 is SQIVND (reference sequence). The CDR3 coding sequence is TGTGCCAGTAGTGTCGGAGGCGTTCCATATGGCTACACCTTC. Translated: CASSVGGVPYGYTF.

The rearrangement joins TRBV4-1 to TRBJ1-5, with D possibly being TRBD1 (6 bases). Germline V gives CDR1 MGHRA, CDR2 YSYEKL. The CDR3 contains 13 residues. With 4 bases removed from V and 4 bases from J, the gap between germline ends came to 8 bases. CDR3 sequence (DNA): TGCGCCAGCAGCCCCGGACAGAATCAGCCCCAGCATTTT. Encoded protein: CASSPGQNQPQHF.

CDR3 residues: CASSTRSLTTGCNQPQHF. In nucleotides, the CDR3 is TGTGCCAGCAGCACCCGATCCCTTACTACGGGTTGCAATCAGCCCCAGCATTTT. The chain employs TRBV21-1 and TRBJ1-5. TRBV21-1 is a pseudogene locus. The CDR3 consists of 18 residues.

The genes are TRBV6-5 and TRBJ1-3, with D maybe TRBD1 (5 bases). The CDR3 is 15 amino acids. The germline gives CDR1 MNHEY, CDR2 SVGAGI. Between the trimmed V and J ends, which lost 5 bases and 2 bases, there was a span of 13 bases. CDR3 sequence (DNA): TGTGCCAGCAGTCCCCAGGGAGGCCCTGGAAACACCATATATTTT. Its translation is CASSPQGGPGNTIYF.

This clone occurred a few times. The rearrangement uses TRBV28 and TRBJ1-1, with D uncertain. Per the germline V gene, CDR1 is MDHEN and CDR2 is SYDVKM. The CDR3 extends over 16 amino acids. The V gene lost 6 bases and the J gene lost 4 bases, with 21 bases spanning the gap. This CDR3 reads CASRHTRGLQGTEAFF. The CDR3 DNA reads as TGTGCCAGCAGACATACTCGCGGGCTTCAAGGCACTGAAGCTTTCTTT.

This chain joins TRBV18 and TRBJ1-1; a weak D match, TRBD1 (5 bases). V was clipped by 3 bases and J by 7 bases, with 9 bases between them. Germline-derived CDR1 and CDR2 are KGHSH and LQKENI. The CDR3 is 12 residues long. The CDR3 loop reads CASSPQGGEAFF. Written as DNA, the CDR3 is TGTGCCAGCTCACCCCAGGGCGGTGAAGCTTTCTTT.

The V call is TRBV10-1, the J call TRBJ2-1, with D perhaps TRBD1 (6 bases). The CDR3 spans 15 residues. The V and J ends lost 5 bases and 6 bases respectively, with 17 bases between them. Germline CDR1 and CDR2: WNHNN and SYGVQD (reference sequence). The CDR3 DNA reads as TGCGCCAGCAGTCCCGGGACAACCAGGGGCAATGAGCAGTTCTTC. It encodes CASSPGTTRGNEQFF.

CDR3 sequence (DNA): TGCGCCAGCAGCCTCCGACTAGCGGGATCCGGAGGGGGGTACAATGAGCAGTTCTTC. Translation gives CASSLRLAGSGGGYNEQFF. The chain uses TRBV5-1 and TRBJ2-1; TRBD2 matches at 11 bases. CDR1 and CDR2 from the germline V gene are SGHRS and YFSETQ. V was pared by 4 bases and J by 4 bases, with 16 bases of the junction left unmatched. This CDR3 has 19 residues.

The CDR3 region has the DNA TGTGCCAGCAGCCCAATTCCGGGCGGGAGAGTGTTCAGTGAGCAGTTCTTC. It encodes CASSPIPGGRVFSEQFF. The chain employs TRBV7-8 and TRBJ2-1; 7 bases match TRBD2. J lost 9 bases, V lost 5 bases, and 19 bases had no gene match. The CDR3 contains 17 residues. Germline V gives CDR1 SGHVS, CDR2 FQNEAQ.

The chain employs TRBV11-2 and TRBJ1-6; TRBD1 is a possible D gene (5 bases). The CDR3 spans 15 residues. With 0 bases removed from V and 8 bases from J, the gap between germline ends came to 11 bases. The germline V gene has CDR1 SGHAT and CDR2 FQNNGV. DNA of the CDR3: TGTGCCAGCAGCTTAGATCCGGGGGTTGATTCACCCCTCCACTTT. Translation: CASSLDPGVDSPLHF.

The chain links TRBV2 to TRBJ2-5; 7 nucleotides agree with TRBD1. Unmatched junction bases numbered 5, after V lost 7 bases and J lost 3 bases. The germline V gene has CDR1 SNHLY and CDR2 FYNNEI. The CDR3 has 13 residues. CDR3 nucleotides: TGTGCCAGCAACAGAGGGGGCGAAGAGACCCAGTACTTC. It translates to CASNRGGEETQYF.

V gene TRBV18 combines with J gene TRBJ2-1; TRBD2 agrees at 7 bases. This CDR3 has 17 amino acids. Germline values: CDR1 KGHSH, CDR2 LQKENI. With 0 bases clipped from V and 5 bases from J, the junction kept 10 bases outside the gene matches. The CDR3 DNA is TGTGCCAGCTCACCACCTTCGGCGGGAGTTCGACACAATGAGCAGTTCTTC. Protein: CASSPPSAGVRHNEQFF.

The chain combines TRBV5-1 with TRBJ1-6; D might be TRBD1 (6 bases). Germline V CDR1 and CDR2: SGHRS, YFSETQ. The V end lost 3 bases, the J end lost 9 bases, and 13 bases lay between the germline ends. There are 14 residues in the CDR3. CDR3 coding DNA: TGCGCCAGCAGCTCAACCGGGACAAGTTCACCCCTCCACTTT. Translation: CASSSTGTSSPLHF.

The V and J genes are TRBV30 and TRBJ2-7, with D tentatively TRBD2 (5 bases). The CDR3 runs 15 residues. CDR1 is GTSNPN and CDR2 is SVGIG in the germline V gene (reference sequence). V gave up 1 base and J gave up 2 bases, with 15 bases separating them. The CDR3 is CAWSEGTGITYEQYF. CDR3 in DNA: TGTGCCTGGAGTGAGGGAACCGGGATAACCTACGAGCAGTACTTC.

The CDR3 here is CATSSAPISYNEQFF. The CDR3 nucleotides read TGTGCCACCAGCAGCGCGCCTATCTCCTACAATGAGCAGTTCTTC. The rearrangement links TRBV15 to TRBJ2-1; no firm D call. V lost 3 bases to trimming and J lost 0 bases, with 9 bases between them. This CDR3 spans 15 amino acids. CDR1 and CDR2 from the germline V gene are LNHNV and YYDKDF (reference sequence).

The chain links TRBV19 to TRBJ1-5; TRBD1 might be the D (5 bases). V dropped 8 bases and J dropped 3 bases, with 20 bases sitting between them. Looked up from germline, CDR1 is LNHDA and CDR2 is SQIVND (reference sequence). The CDR3 contains 16 residues. The CDR3 loop is CASEGYGRGTNQPQHF. The CDR3 region has the DNA TGTGCCAGTGAAGGTTACGGGAGGGGCACCAATCAGCCCCAGCATTTT.

V gene TRBV27 combines with J gene TRBJ2-1; weak D call: TRBD2 (6 bases). The ends were cut back, 4 bases at V and 1 base at J, with 20 bases in the middle. The germline V gene encodes CDR1 MNHEY and CDR2 SMNVEV (reference sequence). This CDR3 comprises 18 residues. CDR3 loop: CASSSPGEQRASYNEQFF. As DNA, the CDR3 is TGTGCCAGCAGTTCCCCGGGTGAGCAGCGGGCGTCCTACAATGAGCAGTTCTTC.

The chain couples TRBV4-1 to TRBJ2-7, with TRBD1 identical over 7 bases. CDR1 and CDR2 from the germline V gene are MGHRA and YSYEKL. The length of the CDR3 is 13 residues. J lost 1 base, V lost 4 bases, and 1 base had no gene match. The CDR3 is CASSPGQSYEQYF. In nucleotides, the CDR3 is TGCGCCAGCAGCCCGGGACAGTCCTACGAGCAGTACTTC.

Only a few counts were recorded for this clone. The CDR3 loop reads CASSLTSGTYEQYF. The CDR3 bases are TGCGCCAGCAGCTTGACCTCCGGGACCTACGAGCAGTACTTC. J is TRBJ2-7 and V is TRBV5-1, with D maybe TRBD2 (5 bases). The V end was cut by 1 base, the J end by 2 bases, with 10 bases between. Germline lookup yields CDR1 SGHRS and CDR2 YFSETQ. The CDR3 length is 14 residues.

This clone was seen repeatedly, ten times or more. The sample carries other DNA sequences with the same CDR3. V gene TRBV10-1 combines with J gene TRBJ1-6; D call uncertain. The CDR3 totals 14 residues. V dropped 3 bases and J dropped 3 bases, with 6 bases sitting between them. In germline, CDR1 is WNHNN, CDR2 SYGVQD (reference sequence). The CDR3 spells CASSDGSYNSPLHF. DNA of the CDR3: TGCGCCAGCAGTGATGGCAGCTATAATTCACCCCTCCACTTT.

This chain joins TRBV20-1 and TRBJ1-6; no firm D call. Germline V gives CDR1 DFQATT, CDR2 SNEGSKA (reference sequence). The V end lost 5 bases, the J end lost 7 bases, and 6 bases lay between the germline ends. The CDR3 has 11 residues. The CDR3 nucleotides read TGCAGTGCTCCGGGGAATTCACCCCTCCACTTT. Its protein product is CSAPGNSPLHF.

This clone occurred once. The chain uses TRBV6-5 and TRBJ1-3, with TRBD1 matching 9 bases. Losses at the gene ends were 8 bases for V and 2 bases for J; bases not matched to a gene: 7. Germline CDR1 and CDR2: MNHEY and SVGAGI. The CDR3 has 15 residues. The CDR3 loop is CASGPRTGAGNTIYF. CDR3 sequence (DNA): TGTGCCAGCGGCCCTAGGACAGGGGCTGGAAACACCATATATTTT.